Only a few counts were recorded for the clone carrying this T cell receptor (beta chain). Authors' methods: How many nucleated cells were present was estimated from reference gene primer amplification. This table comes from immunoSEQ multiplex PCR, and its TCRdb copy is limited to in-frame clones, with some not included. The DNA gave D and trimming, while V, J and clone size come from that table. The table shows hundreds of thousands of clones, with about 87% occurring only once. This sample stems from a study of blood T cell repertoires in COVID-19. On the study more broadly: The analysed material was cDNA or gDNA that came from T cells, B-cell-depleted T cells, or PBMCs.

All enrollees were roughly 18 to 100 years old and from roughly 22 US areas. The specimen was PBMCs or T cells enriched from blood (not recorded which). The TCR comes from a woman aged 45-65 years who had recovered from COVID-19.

This chain's CDR3 is CAWSDRGDNSPLHF. The CDR3 DNA reads as TGTGCCTGGAGTGACAGGGGGGATAATTCACCCCTCCACTTT. V is TRBV30 and J is TRBJ1-6, with TRBD1 identical over 8 bases. V lost 1 base and J lost 5; bases outside the gene matches: 1. Germline V gene sequence: CDR1 GTSNPN, CDR2 SVGIG (reference sequence). CDR3 size: 14 residues. Complete variable domain (other parts from reference TRBV30 and TRBJ1-6): SQTIHQWPATLVQPVGSPLSLECTVEGTSNPNLYWYRQAAGRGLQLLFYSVGIGQISSEVPQNLSASRPQDRQFILSSKKLLLSDSGFYLCAWSDRGDNSPLHFGNGTRLTVT.